This T cell receptor beta chain was identified during a study of CDR3 diversity in severe acne. TCRdb called the PCR reads again in MiXCR, with one record for every CDR3 protein. The sample yields approximately 79,000 distinct CDR3 sequences, roughly 52% seen once. Worth noting for this clonotype: The junction departs from germline at one end; a sequencing error may be responsible.

The receptor was derived from a male donor in good health, serving as a control. The sequencing sample was made of blood.

CDR3 protein: CASSEETKPYGGSYEQYF. The CDR3 DNA is TGTGCCAGCAGTGAGGAGACAAAACCCTATGGGGGCTCCTACGAGCAGTACTTC. The chain employs TRBV10-1 and TRBJ2-7; D is perhaps TRBD1 or TRBD2 (5 bases each). Germline CDR1 and CDR2: WNHNN and SYGVQD (reference sequence). This CDR3 contains 18 residues.